A single sample gave rise to the 5 T cell receptor beta chains below, sequenced in a study of blood T cell repertoires in COVID-19. The protocol was immunoSEQ multiplex PCR, while the TCRdb copy is restricted to in-frame clones and leaves out a portion. There are 55,000 to 70,000 clones in the sample; about 83% occur only once, and under 30% lies in the top ten. Sequencing was carried out using peripheral blood. Receptors were obtained from a human donor in a cohort sampled during active COVID-19.

The gene calls are TRBV5-1 and TRBJ2-3; 9 bases line up with TRBD2. The germline V gene has CDR1 SGHRS and CDR2 YFSETQ. This CDR3 has 16 residues. The trim removed 4 bases at V and 3 bases at J, leaving 9 bases unmatched. The CDR3 here is CASSVRLAASTDTQYF. The DNA for the CDR3 is TGCGCCAGCAGCGTCCGACTAGCGGCCTCGACAGATACGCAGTATTTT. The full variable domain, completed using reference TRBV5-1 and TRBJ2-3, is KAGVTQTPRYLIKTRGQQVTLSCSPISGHRSVSWYQQTPGQGLQFLFEYFSETQRNKGNFPGRFSGRQFSNSRSEMNVSTLELGDSALYLCASSVRLAASTDTQYFGPGTRLTVL.

The V gene is TRBV2, the J gene TRBJ2-1; TRBD2 is a possible D gene (6 bases). With 2 bases removed from V and 3 bases from J, the gap between germline ends came to 11 bases. Germline assignment: CDR1 SNHLY and CDR2 FYNNEI. There are 15 residues in the CDR3. For the CDR3, the DNA is TGTGCCAGCAGTGAATGGGGGGAGCTCTACAATGAGCAGTTCTTC. Translation gives CASSEWGELYNEQFF.

The gene calls are TRBV28 and TRBJ2-7, with TRBD1 matching over 8 bases. The CDR3 spans 14 residues. Germline CDR1 and CDR2: MDHEN and SYDVKM. The ends lost 6 bases at V and 7 bases at J; junction bases unmatched: 11. The CDR3 is CASSVQGDGREQYF. The CDR3 DNA reads TGTGCCAGCAGCGTACAGGGGGATGGGCGTGAGCAGTACTTC.

The chain carries TRBV10-3 and TRBJ1-4; TRBD1 matches at 9 bases. V was clipped by 4 bases and J by 6 bases; unmatched bases: 3. The germline CDR1 and CDR2 sequences are ENHRY and SYGVKD. The CDR3 consists of 14 residues. As DNA, the CDR3 is TGTGCCATCAGTGCCCGGGACAGGGATGAAAAACTGTTTTTT. This sequence encodes CAISARDRDEKLFF.

The chain couples TRBV18 to TRBJ2-3; 11 bases agree with TRBD2. The CDR3 covers 17 residues. Trimming removed 4 bases from V and 0 bases from J; junction bases left unmatched: 6. Germline V gene sequence: CDR1 KGHSH, CDR2 LQKENI. Here the CDR3 DNA reads TGTGCCAGCTCACGGCTGACTAGCGGGGCTAGCACAGATACGCAGTATTTT. The encoded protein is CASSRLTSGASTDTQYF.